This is a list of T cell receptor beta chains from one sample in a study of blood T cell repertoires in COVID-19. Method: immunoSEQ multiplex PCR; TCRdb's copy keeps in-frame clones and lacks some. There are about 230,000 clones in the sample; over 80% occur only once, and roughly 30% lies in the top ten. The sample was peripheral blood. Receptor source: a man aged 35 to 55 with acute or convalescent COVID-19. Both conserved end residues are part of each CDR3. D genes are given only for firm matches. For some rows the clone size is stated as once, few or many, or as a class when expanded; others skip it.

V gene	clone size	D gene	J gene	CDR3 length	CDR3 DNA	CDR3 protein
TRBV6-1	once	.	TRBJ2-7	15	TGTGCCAGCAGTGAAGATGGGGCAGGGGTTAGGCGGCAGTACTTC	CASSEDGAGVRRQYF
TRBV7-9	.	TRBD1	TRBJ1-4	14	TGTGCCAGCAGCCCCGACAGGGGACCAAAAAAACTGTTTTTT	CASSPDRGPKKLFF
TRBV7-2	.	TRBD2	TRBJ2-7	15	TGTGCCAGCAGCGTTATAGCGGGAGGGCAGTACGAGCAGTACTTC	CASSVIAGGQYEQYF
TRBV19	.	TRBD2	TRBJ2-3	15	TGTGCCAGTAGTATCAGGACTAGCGCCACAGATACGCAGTATTTT	CASSIRTSATDTQYF
TRBV28	.	TRBD2	TRBJ2-7	15	TGTGCCAGCAGCCCAACGGGAGCGGGGTACTACGAGCAGTACTTC	CASSPTGAGYYEQYF
TRBV20-1	.	.	TRBJ1-2	12	TGCAGTGCTAGTTATTGGGCCTATGGCTACACCTTC	CSASYWAYGYTF
TRBV7-7	.	TRBD2	TRBJ2-5	16	TGTGCCAGCAGCAAGGGACTAGCGGGAAACCAAGAGACCCAGTACTTC	CASSKGLAGNQETQYF
TRBV4-1	.	.	TRBJ1-2	15	TGCGCCAGCAGCCAAGATCACGGGGGAGGTAGATTCTACACCTTC	CASSQDHGGGRFYTF
TRBV6-6	.	TRBD2	TRBJ2-1	16	TGTGCCAGCAGCCACAGAAGCGGGAGGAAGATGGATGAGCAGTTCTTC	CASSHRSGRKMDEQFF
TRBV5-6	.	TRBD2	TRBJ2-3	16	TGTGCCAGCAGCTTGCGCACTAGCGGCCTCACAGATACGCAGTATTTT	CASSLRTSGLTDTQYF
TRBV7-2	.	.	TRBJ2-6	17	TGTGCCAGCAGCCCGACGGGGAAAAACTCTGGGGCCAACGTCCTGACTTTC	CASSPTGKNSGANVLTF
TRBV7-2	.	.	TRBJ2-3	16	TGTGCCAGCAGCTACCTGACTGGAGTGAGGGTAGATACGCAGTATTTT	CASSYLTGVRVDTQYF
TRBV19	once	TRBD2	TRBJ2-3	13	TGTGCCAGTAGTACCGAGACTAGCGGGTCGCAGTATTTT	CASSTETSGSQYF
TRBV19	.	.	TRBJ1-5	16	TGTGCCAGTAGTCCATCAGCGGGGGGGGCTAGACAGCCCCAGCATTTT	CASSPSAGGARQPQHF
TRBV6-5	.	.	TRBJ2-1	14	TGTGCCAGCACCCGGGGGGCCTCCTACAATGAGCAGTTCTTC	CASTRGASYNEQFF